Listed below are T cell receptor beta chains from one sample, sequenced in a study of blood T cells in healthy people across ages. TCRdb fed the 5' RACE reads into MiXCR, producing one record per CDR3 protein. The data hold 1.5 million to 2 million distinct CDR3 sequences, with approximately 50% observed a single time. Sequences were obtained from blood. The receptors here all came from a middle-aged woman in good health. The CDR3 runs from the conserved cysteine through the conserved F or W. Each record gives: J gene, clone size, V gene, D gene, CDR3 length, CDR3 DNA, CDR3 protein. D genes are given only for firm matches. Clone size is given for some rows only: seen once, a few or many times, or a class if the clone is expanded.

TRBJ2-5	NA	TRBV6-5	TRBD2	14	TGTGCCAGCAGGCCGGGACTAGGCTTAGAGACCCAGTACTTC	CASRPGLGLETQYF
TRBJ2-1	NA	TRBV10-3	TRBD1	12	TGTGCCATCAGTCGGACAGGTTCCGAGCAGTTCTTC	CAISRTGSEQFF
TRBJ2-3	NA	TRBV15	NA	15	TGTGCCACCAGCAGAGATAGGCAAGGCACAGATACGCAGTATTTT	CATSRDRQGTDTQYF
TRBJ2-7	few	TRBV20-1	TRBD2	15	TGCAGTGCTAGAGATCTGGGCGGGGGGCCCGACGAGCAGTACTTC	CSARDLGGGPDEQYF
TRBJ2-1	NA	TRBV4-1	NA	14	TGCGCCAGCAGCCAAGATATTTCGTCTAGTGGGCAGTTCTTC	CASSQDISSSGQFF
TRBJ1-1	NA	TRBV7-9	NA	15	TGTGCCAGCAGCTTGGGTGGAAGGATGAACACTGAAGCTTTCTTT	CASSLGGRMNTEAFF
TRBJ2-1	NA	TRBV6-6	NA	12	TGTGCCAGCAGTTACAAGCCGGGCGAGCAGTTCTTC	CASSYKPGEQFF
TRBJ2-7	NA	TRBV5-8	NA	13	TGTGCCAGCAAAGGCTACAGTCCCTACGAGCAGTACTTC	CASKGYSPYEQYF
TRBJ2-1	NA	TRBV6-2/TRBV6-3	TRBD1	15	TGTGCCAGCAGTTACGCCGGACAGGGTTTCAATGAGCAGTTCTTC	CASSYAGQGFNEQFF
TRBJ2-1	NA	TRBV29-1	NA	12	TGCAGCGTTGATCGATCGTACAATGAGCAGTTCTTC	CSVDRSYNEQFF
TRBJ2-1	NA	TRBV27	NA	14	TGTGCCAGCAGTTTATCGGCAGCCATGAATGAGCAGTTCTTC	CASSLSAAMNEQFF
TRBJ1-2	NA	TRBV7-6	NA	13	TGTGCCAGCAGCTTAGCGGCAGCCGGTGGCTACACCTTC	CASSLAAAGGYTF
TRBJ2-1	NA	TRBV7-2	TRBD2	15	TGTGCCAGCAGCTTAGATCCTAGCGGGGGCTACGAGCAGTTCTTC	CASSLDPSGGYEQFF
TRBJ1-1	NA	TRBV5-1	NA	13	TGCGCCAGCAGCTTGGCGGGGGCCATGATGGCTTTCTTT	CASSLAGAMMAFF
TRBJ2-6	few	TRBV7-2	TRBD1	18	TGTGCCAGCAGGACCCGGGACAGGGGGCTTTCTGGGGCCAACGTCCTGACTTTC	CASRTRDRGLSGANVLTF
TRBJ2-5	NA	TRBV10-1	TRBD2	14	TGCGCCAGCAGTGAGGCGCGGGGGGATGAGACCCAGTACTTC	CASSEARGDETQYF
TRBJ2-7	NA	TRBV15	NA	14	TGTGCCACCAGCACGACACCCACTGGGGGCGAGCAGTACTTC	CATSTTPTGGEQYF
TRBJ2-1	few	TRBV15	NA	15	TGTGCCACCAGCAGAGTAGGACAGTCCTACAATGAGCAGTTCTTC	CATSRVGQSYNEQFF
TRBJ1-1	NA	TRBV25-1	NA	14	TGTGCCAGCAGTGATCCGGGGGGCGGCACTGAAGCTTTCTTT	CASSDPGGGTEAFF
TRBJ2-1	NA	TRBV20-1	TRBD2	19	TGCAGTGCTAGAGATTTGCTAGCGGGGGGCCTAAGCTCCTACAATGAGCAGTTCTTC	CSARDLLAGGLSSYNEQFF
TRBJ2-3	NA	TRBV6-5	NA	16	TGTGCCAGCAGGAACACTCAGGGACGGAGCACAGATACGCAGTATTTT	CASRNTQGRSTDTQYF
TRBJ2-1	NA	TRBV12-3/TRBV12-4	NA	16	TGTGCCAGCAGTTTGGGGCTAGTATCTACTACGCATTCGTTGTTCTTC	CASSLGLVSTTHSLFF
TRBJ1-2	NA	TRBV7-8	NA	16	TGTGCCAGCAGCTTAGCCCGTCACCTTAAGGTTCAGGGCTACACCTTC	CASSLARHLKVQGYTF